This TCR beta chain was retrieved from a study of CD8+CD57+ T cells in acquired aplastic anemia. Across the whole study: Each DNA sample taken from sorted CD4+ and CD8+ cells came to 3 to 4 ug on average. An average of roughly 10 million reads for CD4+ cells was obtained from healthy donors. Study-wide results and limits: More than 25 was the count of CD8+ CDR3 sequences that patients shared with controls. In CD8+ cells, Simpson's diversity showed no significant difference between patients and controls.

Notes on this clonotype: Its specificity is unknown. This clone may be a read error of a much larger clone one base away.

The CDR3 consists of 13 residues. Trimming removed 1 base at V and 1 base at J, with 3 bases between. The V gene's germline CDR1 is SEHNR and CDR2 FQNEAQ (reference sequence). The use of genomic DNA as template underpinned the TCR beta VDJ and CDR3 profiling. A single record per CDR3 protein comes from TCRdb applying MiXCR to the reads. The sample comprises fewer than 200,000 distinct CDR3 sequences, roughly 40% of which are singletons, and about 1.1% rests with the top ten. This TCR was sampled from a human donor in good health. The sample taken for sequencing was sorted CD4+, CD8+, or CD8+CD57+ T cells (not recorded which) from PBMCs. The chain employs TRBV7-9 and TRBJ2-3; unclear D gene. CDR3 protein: CASSLEGTDTQYF. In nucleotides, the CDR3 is TGTGCCAGCAGCTTAGAAGGCACAGATACGCAGTATTTT.